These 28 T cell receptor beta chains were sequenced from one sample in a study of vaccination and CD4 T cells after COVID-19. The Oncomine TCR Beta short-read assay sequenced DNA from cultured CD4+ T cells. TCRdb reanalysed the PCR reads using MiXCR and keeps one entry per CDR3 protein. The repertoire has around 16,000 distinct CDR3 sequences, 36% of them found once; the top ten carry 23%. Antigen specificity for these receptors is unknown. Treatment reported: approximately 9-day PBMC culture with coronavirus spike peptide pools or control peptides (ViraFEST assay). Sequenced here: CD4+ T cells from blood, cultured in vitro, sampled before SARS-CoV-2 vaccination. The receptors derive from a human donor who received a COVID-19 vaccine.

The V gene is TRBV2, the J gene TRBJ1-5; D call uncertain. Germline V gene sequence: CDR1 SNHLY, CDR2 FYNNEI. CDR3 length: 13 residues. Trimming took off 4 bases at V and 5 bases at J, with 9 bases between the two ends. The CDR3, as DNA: TGTGCCAGCAGTGTGCGGTACGATCAGCCCCAGCATTTT. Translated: CASSVRYDQPQHF.

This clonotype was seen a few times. CDR3 nucleotide sequence: TGCAGTGCTACAGTACCGGGACCAGGAAATGAGCAGTTCTTC. This gives the protein CSATVPGPGNEQFF. V and J are TRBV20-1 and TRBJ2-1; D may correspond to TRBD1 or TRBD2 (5 bases each). Germline loops: CDR1 DFQATT, CDR2 SNEGSKA (reference sequence). There are 14 residues in the CDR3. V lost 4 bases and J lost 7, with 17 bases in between.

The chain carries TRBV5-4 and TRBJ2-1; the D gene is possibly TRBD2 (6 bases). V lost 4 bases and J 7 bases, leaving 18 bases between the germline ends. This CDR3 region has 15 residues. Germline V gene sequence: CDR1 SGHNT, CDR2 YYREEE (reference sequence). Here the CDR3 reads CASSPGRGLGNEQFF. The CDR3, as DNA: TGTGCCAGCAGCCCGGGGCGGGGTTTGGGGAATGAGCAGTTCTTC.

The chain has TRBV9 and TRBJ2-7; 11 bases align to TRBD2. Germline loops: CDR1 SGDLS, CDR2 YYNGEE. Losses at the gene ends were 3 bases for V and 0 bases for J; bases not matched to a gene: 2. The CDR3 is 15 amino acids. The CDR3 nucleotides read TGTGCCAGCAGCGCCACTAGCGGGGGCTCCTACGAGCAGTACTTC. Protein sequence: CASSATSGGSYEQYF.

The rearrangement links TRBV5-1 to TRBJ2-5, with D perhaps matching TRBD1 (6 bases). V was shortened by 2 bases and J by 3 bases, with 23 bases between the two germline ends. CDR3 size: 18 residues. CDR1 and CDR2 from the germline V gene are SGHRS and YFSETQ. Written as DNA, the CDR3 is TGCGCCAGCAGCTTTAACAGGGTGAGTAAGAAGAAAAAAGAGACCCAGTACTTC. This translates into CASSFNRVSKKKKETQYF.

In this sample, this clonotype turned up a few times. Here the CDR3 reads CASSPRTSGQETQYF. For the CDR3, the DNA is TGTGCCAGCAGCCCCCGGACTAGCGGCCAAGAGACCCAGTACTTC. The rearrangement links TRBV2 to TRBJ2-5; 10 nucleotides match TRBD2. Germline CDR1 reads SNHLY; CDR2 reads FYNNEI. V lost 6 bases, J lost 1 base, and 5 bases stayed unmatched. The CDR3 length is 15 residues.

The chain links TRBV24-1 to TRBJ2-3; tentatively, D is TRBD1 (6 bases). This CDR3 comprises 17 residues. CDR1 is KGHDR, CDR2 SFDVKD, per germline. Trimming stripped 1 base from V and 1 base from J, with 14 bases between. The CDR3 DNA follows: TGTGCCACCAGTGATTTAGTCCCAGGGGTAGGCACAGATACGCAGTATTTT. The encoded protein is CATSDLVPGVGTDTQYF.

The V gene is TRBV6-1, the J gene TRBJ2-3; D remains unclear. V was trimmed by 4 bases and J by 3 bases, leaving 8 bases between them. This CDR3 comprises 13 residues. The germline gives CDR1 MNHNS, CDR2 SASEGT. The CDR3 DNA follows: TGTGCCAGCAGTGTTCTGGGAACAGATACGCAGTATTTT. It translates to CASSVLGTDTQYF.

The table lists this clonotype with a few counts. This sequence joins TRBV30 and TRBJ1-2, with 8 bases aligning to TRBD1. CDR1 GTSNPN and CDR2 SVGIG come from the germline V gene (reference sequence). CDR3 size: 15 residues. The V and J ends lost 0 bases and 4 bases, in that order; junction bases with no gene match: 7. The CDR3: CAWSVPSGGGYGYTF. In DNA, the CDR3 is TGTGCCTGGAGTGTACCGTCAGGGGGCGGCTATGGCTACACCTTC.

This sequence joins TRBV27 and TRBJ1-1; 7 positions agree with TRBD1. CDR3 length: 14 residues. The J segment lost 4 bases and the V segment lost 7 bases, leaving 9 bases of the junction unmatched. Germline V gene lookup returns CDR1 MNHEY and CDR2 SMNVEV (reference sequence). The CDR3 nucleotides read TGTGCCAGCAAACGAGGGGGCGAGGCCACTGAAGCTTTCTTT. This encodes CASKRGGEATEAFF.

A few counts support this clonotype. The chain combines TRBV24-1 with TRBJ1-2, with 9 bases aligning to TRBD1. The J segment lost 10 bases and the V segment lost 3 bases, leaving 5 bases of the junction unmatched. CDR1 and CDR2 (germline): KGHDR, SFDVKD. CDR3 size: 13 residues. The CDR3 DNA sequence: TGTGCCACCAGTGATCGCGGGGACAGGGCCTACACCTTC. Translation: CATSDRGDRAYTF.

CDR3 sequence: CATRPTSGVPTDTQYF. The CDR3 nucleotides are TGTGCCACCAGGCCGACTAGCGGGGTACCCACAGATACGCAGTATTTT. The chain couples TRBV24-1 to TRBJ2-3; 11 bases match TRBD2. The CDR3 runs to 16 residues. Trimming removed 7 bases from V and 2 bases from J; junction bases left unmatched: 7. CDR1 is KGHDR and CDR2 is SFDVKD in the germline V gene.

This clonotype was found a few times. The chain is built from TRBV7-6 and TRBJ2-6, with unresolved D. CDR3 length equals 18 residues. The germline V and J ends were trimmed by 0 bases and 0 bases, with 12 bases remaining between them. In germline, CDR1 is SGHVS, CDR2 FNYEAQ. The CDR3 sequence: CASSLAWVGNSGANVLTF. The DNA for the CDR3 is TGTGCCAGCAGCTTAGCGTGGGTGGGAAACTCTGGGGCCAACGTCCTGACTTTC. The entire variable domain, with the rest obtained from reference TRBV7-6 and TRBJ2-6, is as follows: GAGVSQSPRYKVTKRGQDVALRCDPISGHVSLYWYRQALGQGPEFLTYFNYEAQQDKSGLPNDRFSAERPEGSISTLTIQRTEQRDSAMYRCASSLAWVGNSGANVLTFGAGSRLTVL.

The CDR3 sequence is CASSQPQGNGYTF. CDR3 nucleotides: TGTGCCAGCAGCCAACCTCAGGGAAATGGCTACACCTTC. The chain has TRBV12-3 or TRBV12-4 and TRBJ1-2, with D perhaps TRBD1 (5 bases). Trimming left V 6 bases short and J 6 bases short, with 14 bases between. The CDR3 covers 13 residues.

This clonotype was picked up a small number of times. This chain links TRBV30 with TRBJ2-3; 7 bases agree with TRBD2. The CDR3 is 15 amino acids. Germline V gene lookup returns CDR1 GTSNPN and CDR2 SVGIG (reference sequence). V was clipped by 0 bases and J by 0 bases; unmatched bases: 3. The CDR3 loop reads CAWSVGGDSTDTQYF. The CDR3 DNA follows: TGTGCCTGGAGTGTTGGGGGGGATAGCACAGATACGCAGTATTTT.

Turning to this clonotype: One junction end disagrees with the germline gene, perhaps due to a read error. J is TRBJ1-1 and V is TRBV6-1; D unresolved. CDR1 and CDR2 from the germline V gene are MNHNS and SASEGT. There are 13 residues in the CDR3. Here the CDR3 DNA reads TGTGCCAGCAGTCCCGATCCAAACACTGAAACTTTCTTT. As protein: CASSPDPNTETFF.

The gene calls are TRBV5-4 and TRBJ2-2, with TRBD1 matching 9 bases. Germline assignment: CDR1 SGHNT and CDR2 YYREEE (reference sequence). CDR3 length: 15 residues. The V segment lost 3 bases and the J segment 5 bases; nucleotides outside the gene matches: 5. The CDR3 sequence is CASSWEDRGTGELFF. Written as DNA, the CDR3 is TGTGCCAGCAGCTGGGAGGACAGGGGAACCGGGGAGCTGTTTTTT.

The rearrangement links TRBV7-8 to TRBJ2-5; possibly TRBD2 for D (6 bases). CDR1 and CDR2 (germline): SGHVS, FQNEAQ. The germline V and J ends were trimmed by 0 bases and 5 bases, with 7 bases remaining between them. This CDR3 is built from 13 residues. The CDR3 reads CASSLAAGETQYF. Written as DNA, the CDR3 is TGTGCCAGCAGCTTAGCGGCGGGGGAGACCCAGTACTTC.

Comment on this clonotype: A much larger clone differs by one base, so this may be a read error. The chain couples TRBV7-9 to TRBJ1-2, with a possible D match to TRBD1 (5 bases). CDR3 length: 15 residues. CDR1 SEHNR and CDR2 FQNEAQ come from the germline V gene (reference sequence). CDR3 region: CASSPRVGGLDGCTF. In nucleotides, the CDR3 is TGTGCCAGCAGCCCCCGGGTTGGGGGGTTGGATGGCTGCACCTTC. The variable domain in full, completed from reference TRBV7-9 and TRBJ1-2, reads DTGVSQNPRHKITKRGQNVTFRCDPISEHNRLYWYRQTLGQGPEFLTYFQNEAQLEKSRLLSDRFSAERPKGSFSTLEIQRTEQGDSAMYLCASSPRVGGLDGCTFGSGTRLTVV.

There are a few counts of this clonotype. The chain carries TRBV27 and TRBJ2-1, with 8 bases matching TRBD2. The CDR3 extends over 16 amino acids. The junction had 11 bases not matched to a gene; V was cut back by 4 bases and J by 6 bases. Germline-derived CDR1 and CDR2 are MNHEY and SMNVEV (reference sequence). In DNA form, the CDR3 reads TGTGCCAGCAGTTCCTTAGGACTAGCCGGGCCCAATGAGCAGTTCTTC. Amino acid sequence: CASSSLGLAGPNEQFF.

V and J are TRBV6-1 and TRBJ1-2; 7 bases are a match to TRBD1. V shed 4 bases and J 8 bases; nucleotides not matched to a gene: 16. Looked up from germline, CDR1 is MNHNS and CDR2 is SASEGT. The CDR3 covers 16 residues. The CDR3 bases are TGTGCCAGCAGTGTAGGGACAGCCCGAGATATGACAGGCTACACCTTC. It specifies CASSVGTARDMTGYTF.

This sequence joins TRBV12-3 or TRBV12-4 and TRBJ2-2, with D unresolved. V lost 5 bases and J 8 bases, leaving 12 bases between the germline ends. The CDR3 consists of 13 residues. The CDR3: CASSNGETGELFF. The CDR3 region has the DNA TGTGCCAGCAGTAACGGAGAGACGGGGGAGCTGTTTTTT.

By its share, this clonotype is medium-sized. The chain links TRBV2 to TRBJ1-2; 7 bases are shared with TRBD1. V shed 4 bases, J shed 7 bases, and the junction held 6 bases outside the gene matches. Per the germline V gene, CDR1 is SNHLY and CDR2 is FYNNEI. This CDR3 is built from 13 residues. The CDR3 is CASSGTGDGGYTF. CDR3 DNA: TGTGCCAGCAGTGGGACAGGAGACGGTGGCTACACCTTC.

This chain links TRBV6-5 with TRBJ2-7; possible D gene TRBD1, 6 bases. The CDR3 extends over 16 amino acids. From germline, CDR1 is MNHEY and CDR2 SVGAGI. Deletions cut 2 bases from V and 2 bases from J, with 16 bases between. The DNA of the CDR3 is TGTGCCAGCAGTTACCTGGGGGCGGGCTTAACCTACGAGCAGTACTTC. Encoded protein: CASSYLGAGLTYEQYF.

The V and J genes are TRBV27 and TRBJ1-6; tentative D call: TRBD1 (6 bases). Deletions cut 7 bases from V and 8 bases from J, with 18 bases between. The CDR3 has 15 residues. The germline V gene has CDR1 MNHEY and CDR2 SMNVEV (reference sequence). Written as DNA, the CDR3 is TGTGCCAGCACCTCAACAGGGTTTCCGTATTCACCCCTCCACTTT. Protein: CASTSTGFPYSPLHF.

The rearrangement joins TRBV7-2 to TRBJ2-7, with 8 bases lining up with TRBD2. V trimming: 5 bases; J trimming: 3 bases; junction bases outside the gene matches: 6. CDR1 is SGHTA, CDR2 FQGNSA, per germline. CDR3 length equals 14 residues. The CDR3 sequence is CASSPTSVRYEQYF. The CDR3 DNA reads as TGTGCCAGCAGCCCGACTAGCGTCCGCTACGAGCAGTACTTC.

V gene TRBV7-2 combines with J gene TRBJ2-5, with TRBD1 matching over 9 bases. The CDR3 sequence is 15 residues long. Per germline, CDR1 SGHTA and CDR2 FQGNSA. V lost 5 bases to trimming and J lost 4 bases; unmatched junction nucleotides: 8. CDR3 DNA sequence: TGTGCCAGCAGCCTGTTCGTGGGACAGGGAGAGACCCAGTACTTC. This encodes CASSLFVGQGETQYF.

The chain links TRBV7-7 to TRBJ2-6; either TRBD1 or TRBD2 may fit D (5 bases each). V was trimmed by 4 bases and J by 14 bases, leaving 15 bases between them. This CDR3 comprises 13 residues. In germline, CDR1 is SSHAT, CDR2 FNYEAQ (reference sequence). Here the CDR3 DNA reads TGTGCCAGCAGCTCCGGGACGGAGGATCTCCTGACTTTC. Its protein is CASSSGTEDLLTF.